The rows below give T cell receptor beta chains drawn from one sample of a study of blood T cell repertoires in COVID-19. TCRdb's table, derived via immunoSEQ multiplex PCR, lists solely in-frame clones and lacks some. In the table there are over 120,000 clones, approximately 90% of which are singletons. Sample: peripheral blood. These receptors all stem from a man aged 55 to 70 with active or convalescent COVID-19. CDR3s include the opening cysteine and the closing phenylalanine or tryptophan. Each record gives: V gene, D gene, J gene, clone size, CDR3 DNA, CDR3 protein. The D gene is left open where the match is weak. Clone size is not always given. Where it is, it says once, few, many or a class for expanded clones.

TRBV5-1	TRBD1	TRBJ1-2	-	TGCGCCAGCAGCCCCACAGGGGTGCTCTATGGCTACACCTTC	CASSPTGVLYGYTF
TRBV2	TRBD1	TRBJ1-1	-	TGTGCCAGCTGTGATGGAGGACAGGGGAAAGCTTTCTTT	CASCDGGQGKAFF
TRBV27	TRBD1	TRBJ1-1	-	TGTGCCAGCAGTTCCCCATCAGGGGGGAACACTGAAGCTTTCTTT	CASSSPSGGNTEAFF
TRBV29-1	-	TRBJ1-5	once	TGCAGCGTTGGAAGGGGAAGCAATCAGCCCCAGCATTTT	CSVGRGSNQPQHF
TRBV6-2/TRBV6-3	TRBD1	TRBJ1-1	-	TGTGCCAGCAGTTATCGGAAAAACAGGGGGCAGGCTTTCTTT	CASSYRKNRGQAFF
TRBV18	-	TRBJ1-2	few	TGTGCCAGCTCACCAGGGAGCGATGGCTACACCTTC	CASSPGSDGYTF
TRBV18	TRBD1	TRBJ2-2	-	TGTGCCAGCTCACAGGGGACAGGCACCGGGGAGCTGTTTTTT	CASSQGTGTGELFF
TRBV10-3	TRBD1	TRBJ1-1	-	TGTGCCATCAAGGGGACAGGGAACACTGAAGCTTTCTTT	CAIKGTGNTEAFF
TRBV5-1	TRBD1	TRBJ2-7	-	TGCGCCAGCAGCTTGGGTGGACAGGGAGTCGGTTACGAGCAGTACTTC	CASSLGGQGVGYEQYF
TRBV28	-	TRBJ1-2	-	TGTGCCAGCAGCTCTCCGGGTTGGGGCCCGAGCTACACCTTC	CASSSPGWGPSYTF
TRBV10-2	-	TRBJ2-3	-	TGCGCCAGCAGTCTAGGTGGGAGCACAGATACGCAGTATTTT	CASSLGGSTDTQYF
TRBV7-2	-	TRBJ2-7	once	TGTGCCAGCAGCATACAGCTTTCCTACGAGCAGTACTTC	CASSIQLSYEQYF
TRBV6-5	-	TRBJ2-7	-	TGTGCCAGCAGCTTCAGGAACCCTGGGGAGCAGTACTTC	CASSFRNPGEQYF
TRBV13	TRBD2	TRBJ2-2	-	TGTGCCAGCAGCTTATGGGCGGGAGGGCTCACCGGGGAGCTGTTTTTT	CASSLWAGGLTGELFF
TRBV12-3/TRBV12-4	-	TRBJ2-7	-	TGTGCCAGCAGTCTTGCCAGCGAGCAGTACTTC	CASSLASEQYF
TRBV3-1/TRBV3-2	TRBD1	TRBJ2-7	-	TGTGCCAGCAGCCAAGGACAGGGGGGCTCCTACGAGCAGTACTTC	CASSQGQGGSYEQYF
TRBV7-6	-	TRBJ2-1	-	TGTGCCAGCAGCCTCCGCCCGGGAGAGGACAATGAGCAGTTCTTC	CASSLRPGEDNEQFF
TRBV28	TRBD2	TRBJ2-3	-	TGTGCCAGCAGTTTAGCCGGGAGCGGGGGGGCAATAGATACGCAGTATTTT	CASSLAGSGGAIDTQYF
TRBV15	-	TRBJ2-5	-	TGTGCCACCAGCAGAGCAGGGTACCAAGAGACCCAGTACTTC	CATSRAGYQETQYF
TRBV7-2	TRBD1	TRBJ1-4	-	TGTGCCGGGAAAGACAGGGGTAATGAAAAACTGTTTTTT	CAGKDRGNEKLFF
TRBV18	-	TRBJ1-1	-	TGTGCCAGCTCACTTGGACAGTCGTCCACTGAAGCTTTCTTT	CASSLGQSSTEAFF
TRBV2	TRBD1	TRBJ2-7	many	TGTGCCAGCAAACCGGACAGGACCGACGGCGAGCAGTACTTC	CASKPDRTDGEQYF
TRBV7-2	-	TRBJ2-5	-	TGTGCCAGCAGCAGCGGCGGGGCTCGGGAGACCCAGTACTTC	CASSSGGARETQYF
TRBV28	-	TRBJ2-7	-	TGTGCCAGCAGCCCCGGGGGGACAGGTTCCTACGAGCAGTACTTC	CASSPGGTGSYEQYF
TRBV4-3	-	TRBJ1-1	-	TGCGCCAGCAGCCACCCCGGACCGGAGGGGACTGAAGCTTTCTTT	CASSHPGPEGTEAFF
TRBV3-1/TRBV3-2	TRBD2	TRBJ2-5	-	TGTGCCAGCAGCCAGCTCCAATGGTGGCTAGCGGGAGCGGGGGGTCAAGAGACCCAGTACTTC	CASSQLQWWLAGAGGQETQYF
TRBV28	-	TRBJ1-5	-	TGTGCCAGCAGGCCCGCAGGGGGCAATCAGCCCCAGCATTTT	CASRPAGGNQPQHF
TRBV10-3	TRBD2	TRBJ2-1	-	TGTGCCATCAGTGTGGGTAGCGGGGGGACGAATGAGCAGTTCTTC	CAISVGSGGTNEQFF
TRBV6-2/TRBV6-3	-	TRBJ1-4	-	TGTGCCAGCAGTTACATATATGGAACGGGAGGGGAAAAACTGTTTTTT	CASSYIYGTGGEKLFF
TRBV4-1	-	TRBJ1-5	few	TGCGCCAGCAGCCCAGGGTTTTTGGGCAATCAGCCCCAGCATTTT	CASSPGFLGNQPQHF
TRBV29-1	-	TRBJ1-2	-	TGCAGCGTGGACAATTACTATGGCTACACCTTC	CSVDNYYGYTF
TRBV6-1	-	TRBJ2-3	-	TGTGCCAGCAGTGAGGCCCCGGGAGATACGCAGTATTTT	CASSEAPGDTQYF
TRBV5-5	TRBD2	TRBJ2-5	-	TGTGCCAGCAGCTTGGCCTCTCGTAGCGGGAGGTCCCAAGAGACCCAGTACTTC	CASSLASRSGRSQETQYF
TRBV20-1	-	TRBJ1-1	few	TGCAGTGCTAGTGGGGGGCAGGGTACTGAAGCTTTCTTT	CSASGGQGTEAFF
TRBV15	TRBD2	TRBJ2-3	-	TGTGCCACCGCAGGCGGGGGGCGCACAGATACGCAGTATTTT	CATAGGGRTDTQYF
TRBV6-1	TRBD1	TRBJ2-7	-	TGTGCCAGCAGTGAAGTCGGGACAGGGACCTACGAGCAGTACTTC	CASSEVGTGTYEQYF
TRBV4-2	-	TRBJ2-7	few	TGTGCCAGCAGCCAAGGTGTAGGCCTGACTTCCTACGAGCAGTACTTC	CASSQGVGLTSYEQYF
TRBV7-2	TRBD2	TRBJ2-1	-	TGTGCCAGCAGCTCAAGGACTAGCGGGGGCTACAATGAGCAGTTCTTC	CASSSRTSGGYNEQFF
TRBV7-9	TRBD2	TRBJ2-1	-	TGTGCCAGCAGCTTACAGCTAGCGGGTCATCAGTTCTTC	CASSLQLAGHQFF
TRBV18	TRBD1	TRBJ1-5	-	TGTGCCAGCTCACCCGACAGGGACCAGCCCCAGCATTTT	CASSPDRDQPQHF
TRBV28	-	TRBJ1-1	-	TGTGCCAGCAGGGCCCCAGGGTTCACCACTGAAGCTTTCTTT	CASRAPGFTTEAFF
TRBV4-1	TRBD1	TRBJ1-5	-	TGCGCCAGCGCGCGGACAGGGGAGGGAGAATTCAATCAGCCCCAGCATTTT	CASARTGEGEFNQPQHF
TRBV19	-	TRBJ2-5	-	TGTGCCAGTAGTACCGCTAGTACGCAAGAGACCCAGTACTTC	CASSTASTQETQYF
TRBV3-1/TRBV3-2	-	TRBJ1-3	-	TGTGCCAGCAGCCTTTCCGGGGGTGACACCATATATTTT	CASSLSGGDTIYF
TRBV6-1	TRBD2	TRBJ2-2	-	TGTGCCAGCAGTGAAGTCAATAGCGGGAGGGCGCGCACCGGGGAGCTGTTTTTT	CASSEVNSGRARTGELFF
TRBV3-1/TRBV3-2	TRBD1	TRBJ2-6	-	TGTGCCAGCAGCCCCCCGACGGGGACAGGGGCTTCAGGGGCCAACGTCCTGACTTTC	CASSPPTGTGASGANVLTF
TRBV5-4	TRBD1	TRBJ1-1	once	TGTGCCAGCAGCTGGTTGACAGGGAATGAAGCTTTCTTT	CASSWLTGNEAFF
TRBV24-1	TRBD1	TRBJ2-5	-	TGTGCCACCAGTGATGGACCTCAGGGGGCGGGGGAGACCCAGTACTTC	CATSDGPQGAGETQYF